These T cell receptor beta chains were read from a single sample in a study of blood T cell repertoires in COVID-19. The table came from immunoSEQ multiplex PCR; TCRdb's copy has only in-frame clones and leaves some out. Of 100,000 or so clones in the sample, approximately 92% were seen once. What was sequenced was peripheral blood. The receptors come from a man between 45 and 60 years old with active COVID-19. Each CDR3 is given with its conserved first and last residue. D genes are given only for firm matches. Size is stated for part of the rows, as once, few or many counts, or as a class when the clone is expanded.

d_call | j_call | clone_size | v_call | cdr3_aa | cdr3_nt
NA | TRBJ1-6 | NA | TRBV28 | CASQRWGDSPLHF | TGTGCCAGCCAACGGTGGGGGGATTCACCCCTCCACTTT
NA | TRBJ2-3 | NA | TRBV10-3 | CAIQGSASGSTDTQYF | TGTGCCATCCAGGGGTCGGCTAGCGGTAGCACAGATACGCAGTATTTT
NA | TRBJ1-1 | NA | TRBV29-1 | CSVHDSLNTEAFF | TGCAGCGTTCACGACAGCCTGAACACTGAAGCTTTCTTT
TRBD2 | TRBJ2-3 | NA | TRBV5-1 | CASSLSGRGGTDTQYF | TGCGCCAGCAGCTTGAGCGGGAGGGGTGGCACAGATACGCAGTATTTT
TRBD1 | TRBJ1-1 | NA | TRBV24-1 | CATSPGDRKGTEAFF | TGTGCCACCAGTCCGGGGGACAGAAAGGGGACTGAAGCTTTCTTT
TRBD1 | TRBJ2-1 | NA | TRBV5-6 | CASSLKGGKNEQFF | TGTGCCAGCAGCTTGAAAGGGGGCAAGAATGAGCAGTTCTTC
NA | TRBJ2-1 | NA | TRBV27 | CACRRSSSYNEQFF | TGTGCCTGTCGGCGGAGTAGCTCCTACAATGAGCAGTTCTTC
NA | TRBJ2-1 | NA | TRBV28 | CASSLLSNEQFF | TGTGCCAGCAGTTTACTAAGCAATGAGCAGTTCTTC
NA | TRBJ2-7 | NA | TRBV6-2/TRBV6-3 | CASSSPGLTSPNQYF | TGTGCCAGCAGCTCGCCCGGGTTGACGAGCCCTAACCAGTACTTC
NA | TRBJ2-4 | NA | TRBV28 | CASSLKTVAKNIQYF | TGTGCCAGCAGTCTCAAAACTGTAGCCAAAAACATTCAGTACTTC
NA | TRBJ1-2 | NA | TRBV2 | CASSAEFYGYTF | TGTGCCAGCAGCGCGGAGTTCTATGGCTACACCTTC
TRBD1 | TRBJ2-5 | NA | TRBV24-1 | CATSDTGTGVETQYF | TGTGCCACCAGTGATACCGGGACAGGGGTTGAGACCCAGTACTTC
TRBD1 | TRBJ1-6 | NA | TRBV5-1 | CASTSGQGTVSPLHF | TGCGCCAGCACCTCCGGACAGGGGACGGTATCACCCCTCCACTTT
NA | TRBJ2-1 | NA | TRBV19 | CASSIRLALYNEQFF | TGTGCCAGTAGTATTCGCCTAGCGCTGTACAATGAGCAGTTCTTC
TRBD1 | TRBJ2-1 | NA | TRBV9 | CASSVTGDSYNEQFF | TGTGCCAGCAGCGTAACAGGGGACTCCTACAATGAGCAGTTCTTC
NA | TRBJ2-4 | NA | TRBV11-2 | CASSLGLGIQYF | TGTGCCAGCAGCTTAGGACTTGGCATTCAGTACTTC
NA | TRBJ2-1 | NA | TRBV5-1 | CASSLYGGDDNEQFF | TGCGCCAGCAGCTTGTATGGGGGCGACGACAATGAGCAGTTCTTC
TRBD2 | TRBJ2-1 | NA | TRBV6-5 | CASSRGPGGTNEQFF | TGTGCCAGCAGTCGAGGACCGGGGGGTACGAATGAGCAGTTCTTC
TRBD1 | TRBJ1-1 | NA | TRBV5-1 | CASSLRTGSTEAFF | TGCGCCAGCAGCCTCCGGACAGGTTCCACTGAAGCTTTCTTT
NA | TRBJ1-5 | NA | TRBV19 | CASSITGINNQPQHF | TGTGCCAGTAGTATTACGGGGATTAACAATCAGCCCCAGCATTTT
NA | TRBJ1-4 | NA | TRBV28 | CASSPREKLFF | TGTGCCAGCAGCCCTAGGGAAAAACTGTTTTTT
NA | TRBJ1-2 | NA | TRBV6-5 | CASTSPGFGYGYTF | TGTGCCAGCACGAGTCCGGGTTTTGGCTATGGCTACACCTTC
NA | TRBJ1-2 | NA | TRBV11-2 | CASSLDGGAQSYGYTF | TGTGCCAGCAGCTTAGACGGGGGGGCGCAAAGCTATGGCTACACCTTC
NA | TRBJ2-2 | once | TRBV19 | CASSILGPGLNTGELFF | TGTGCCAGTAGTATTCTCGGTCCAGGGCTGAACACCGGGGAGCTGTTTTTT
NA | TRBJ1-6 | NA | TRBV7-6 | CASSFGQAITNSPLHF | TGTGCCAGCAGCTTTGGTCAGGCGATAACGAATTCACCCCTCCACTTT
NA | TRBJ2-2 | NA | TRBV2 | CASSEGRLAGVGAGELFF | TGTGCCAGCAGTGAAGGTCGGCTAGCTGGGGTTGGGGCCGGGGAGCTGTTTTTT
TRBD2 | TRBJ2-3 | NA | TRBV7-3 | CASSISGTSSDTQYF | TGTGCCAGCAGCATTAGCGGGACCTCCTCAGATACGCAGTATTTT
NA | TRBJ2-7 | few | TRBV5-1 | CASSSFGGSSYEQYF | TGCGCCAGCAGCTCCTTTGGGGGGAGCTCCTACGAGCAGTACTTC
TRBD1 | TRBJ2-7 | few | TRBV5-1 | CASRDRVGYEQYF | TGCGCCAGCAGGGACAGGGTGGGTTACGAGCAGTACTTC
TRBD1 | TRBJ1-1 | NA | TRBV14 | CASSQDVGRGHTEAFF | TGTGCCAGCAGCCAAGATGTTGGCAGGGGGCACACTGAAGCTTTCTTT
TRBD2 | TRBJ2-1 | NA | TRBV2 | CASSAIAGGYNEQFF | TGTGCCAGCAGTGCCATAGCGGGGGGGTACAATGAGCAGTTCTTC
NA | TRBJ2-3 | NA | TRBV14 | CASSSTSVDTQYF | TGTGCCAGCAGCAGTACTAGTGTGGATACGCAGTATTTT
NA | TRBJ1-5 | NA | TRBV6-1 | CASSEAPVYSNQPQHF | TGTGCCAGCAGTGAAGCCCCCGTTTATAGCAATCAGCCCCAGCATTTT
NA | TRBJ1-5 | NA | TRBV19 | CASSSKWSVNQPQHF | TGTGCCAGTAGTAGCAAGTGGTCAGTTAATCAGCCCCAGCATTTT
TRBD1 | TRBJ2-7 | NA | TRBV29-1 | CSVFVTGGYEQYF | TGCAGCGTCTTCGTAACAGGGGGTTACGAGCAGTACTTC
TRBD2 | TRBJ2-2 | NA | TRBV4-1 | CASSRPFGLGNTGELFF | TGCGCCAGCAGCCGTCCTTTCGGACTAGGAAACACCGGGGAGCTGTTTTTT
TRBD1 | TRBJ1-1 | NA | TRBV28 | CASRWTGGYMNTEAFF | TGTGCCAGCAGGTGGACAGGGGGGTATATGAACACTGAAGCTTTCTTT